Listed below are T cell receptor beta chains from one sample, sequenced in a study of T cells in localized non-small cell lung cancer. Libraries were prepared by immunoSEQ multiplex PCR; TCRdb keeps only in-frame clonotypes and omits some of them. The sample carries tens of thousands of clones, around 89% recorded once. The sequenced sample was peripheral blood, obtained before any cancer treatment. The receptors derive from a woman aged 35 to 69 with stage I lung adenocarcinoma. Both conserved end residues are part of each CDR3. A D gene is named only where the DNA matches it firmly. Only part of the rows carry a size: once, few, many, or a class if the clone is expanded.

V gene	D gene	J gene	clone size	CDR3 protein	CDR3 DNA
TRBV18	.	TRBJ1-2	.	CASSSIRGEDYGYTF	TGTGCCAGCTCATCTATCAGGGGAGAGGACTATGGCTACACCTTC
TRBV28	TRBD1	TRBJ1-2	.	CASSSGTGSYGYTF	TGTGCCAGCAGTTCCGGGACAGGGTCCTATGGCTACACCTTC
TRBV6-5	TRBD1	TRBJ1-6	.	CASTKGTGVNSPLHF	TGTGCCAGCACTAAGGGGACAGGGGTTAATTCACCCCTCCACTTT
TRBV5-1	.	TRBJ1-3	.	CASSLTGNPGNTIYF	TGCGCCAGCAGCTTGACAGGGAACCCTGGAAACACCATATATTTT
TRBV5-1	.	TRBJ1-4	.	CASSLGQTNEKLFF	TGCGCCAGCAGCTTGGGTCAGACCAATGAAAAACTGTTTTTT
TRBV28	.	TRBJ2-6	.	CATVGRQDASHPGANVLTF	TGTGCCACCGTTGGAAGACAGGACGCTTCCCACCCTGGGGCCAACGTCCTGACTTTC
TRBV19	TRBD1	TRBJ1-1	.	CASSPTGSRRNAEAFF	TGTGCCAGTAGTCCGACAGGGTCCCGAAGGAACGCTGAAGCTTTCTTT
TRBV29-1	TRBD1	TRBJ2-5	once	CSVERFRGTETQYF	TGCAGCGTTGAACGTTTCAGGGGGACAGAGACCCAGTACTTC
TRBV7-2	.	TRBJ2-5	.	CASSFAGARETQYF	TGTGCCAGCAGCTTTGCAGGGGCGAGGGAGACCCAGTACTTC
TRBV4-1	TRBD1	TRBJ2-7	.	CASSQEGQGGYEQYF	TGCGCCAGCAGCCAAGAGGGACAGGGGGGATACGAGCAGTACTTC
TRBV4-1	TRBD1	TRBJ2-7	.	CASSLPFGGQGSEQYF	TGCGCCAGCAGCCTGCCTTTCGGGGGACAGGGTTCCGAGCAGTACTTC
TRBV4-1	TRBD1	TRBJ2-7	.	CASSQDTGGYYEQYF	TGCGCCAGCAGCCAAGATACAGGGGGATACTACGAGCAGTACTTC
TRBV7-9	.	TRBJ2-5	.	CASSLLEETQYF	TGTGCCAGCAGCTTATTAGAAGAGACCCAGTACTTC
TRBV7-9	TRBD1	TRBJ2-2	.	CASSFVGQGSGELFF	TGTGCCAGCAGCTTTGTGGGACAGGGTTCCGGGGAGCTGTTTTTT
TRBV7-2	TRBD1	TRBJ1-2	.	CASSLDRAVGYTF	TGTGCCAGCAGCTTGGACAGGGCGGTGGGCTACACCTTC
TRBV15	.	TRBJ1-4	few	CATSRAQAVNREKLFF	TGTGCCACCAGCAGAGCTCAGGCGGTCAATCGGGAAAAACTGTTTTTT
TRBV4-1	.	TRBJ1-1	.	CASSQDRMDRDTEAFF	TGCGCCAGCAGCCAAGACCGGATGGACCGAGACACTGAAGCTTTCTTT
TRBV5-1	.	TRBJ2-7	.	CASSLAPPGDEQYF	TGCGCCAGCAGCTTGGCTCCTCCCGGGGACGAGCAGTACTTC
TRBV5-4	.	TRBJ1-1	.	CASSLEVGRNTEAFF	TGTGCCAGCAGCTTGGAGGTAGGAAGGAACACTGAAGCTTTCTTT
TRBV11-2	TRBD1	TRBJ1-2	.	CASSLGQNYGYTF	TGTGCCAGCAGCTTGGGACAGAACTATGGCTACACCTTC